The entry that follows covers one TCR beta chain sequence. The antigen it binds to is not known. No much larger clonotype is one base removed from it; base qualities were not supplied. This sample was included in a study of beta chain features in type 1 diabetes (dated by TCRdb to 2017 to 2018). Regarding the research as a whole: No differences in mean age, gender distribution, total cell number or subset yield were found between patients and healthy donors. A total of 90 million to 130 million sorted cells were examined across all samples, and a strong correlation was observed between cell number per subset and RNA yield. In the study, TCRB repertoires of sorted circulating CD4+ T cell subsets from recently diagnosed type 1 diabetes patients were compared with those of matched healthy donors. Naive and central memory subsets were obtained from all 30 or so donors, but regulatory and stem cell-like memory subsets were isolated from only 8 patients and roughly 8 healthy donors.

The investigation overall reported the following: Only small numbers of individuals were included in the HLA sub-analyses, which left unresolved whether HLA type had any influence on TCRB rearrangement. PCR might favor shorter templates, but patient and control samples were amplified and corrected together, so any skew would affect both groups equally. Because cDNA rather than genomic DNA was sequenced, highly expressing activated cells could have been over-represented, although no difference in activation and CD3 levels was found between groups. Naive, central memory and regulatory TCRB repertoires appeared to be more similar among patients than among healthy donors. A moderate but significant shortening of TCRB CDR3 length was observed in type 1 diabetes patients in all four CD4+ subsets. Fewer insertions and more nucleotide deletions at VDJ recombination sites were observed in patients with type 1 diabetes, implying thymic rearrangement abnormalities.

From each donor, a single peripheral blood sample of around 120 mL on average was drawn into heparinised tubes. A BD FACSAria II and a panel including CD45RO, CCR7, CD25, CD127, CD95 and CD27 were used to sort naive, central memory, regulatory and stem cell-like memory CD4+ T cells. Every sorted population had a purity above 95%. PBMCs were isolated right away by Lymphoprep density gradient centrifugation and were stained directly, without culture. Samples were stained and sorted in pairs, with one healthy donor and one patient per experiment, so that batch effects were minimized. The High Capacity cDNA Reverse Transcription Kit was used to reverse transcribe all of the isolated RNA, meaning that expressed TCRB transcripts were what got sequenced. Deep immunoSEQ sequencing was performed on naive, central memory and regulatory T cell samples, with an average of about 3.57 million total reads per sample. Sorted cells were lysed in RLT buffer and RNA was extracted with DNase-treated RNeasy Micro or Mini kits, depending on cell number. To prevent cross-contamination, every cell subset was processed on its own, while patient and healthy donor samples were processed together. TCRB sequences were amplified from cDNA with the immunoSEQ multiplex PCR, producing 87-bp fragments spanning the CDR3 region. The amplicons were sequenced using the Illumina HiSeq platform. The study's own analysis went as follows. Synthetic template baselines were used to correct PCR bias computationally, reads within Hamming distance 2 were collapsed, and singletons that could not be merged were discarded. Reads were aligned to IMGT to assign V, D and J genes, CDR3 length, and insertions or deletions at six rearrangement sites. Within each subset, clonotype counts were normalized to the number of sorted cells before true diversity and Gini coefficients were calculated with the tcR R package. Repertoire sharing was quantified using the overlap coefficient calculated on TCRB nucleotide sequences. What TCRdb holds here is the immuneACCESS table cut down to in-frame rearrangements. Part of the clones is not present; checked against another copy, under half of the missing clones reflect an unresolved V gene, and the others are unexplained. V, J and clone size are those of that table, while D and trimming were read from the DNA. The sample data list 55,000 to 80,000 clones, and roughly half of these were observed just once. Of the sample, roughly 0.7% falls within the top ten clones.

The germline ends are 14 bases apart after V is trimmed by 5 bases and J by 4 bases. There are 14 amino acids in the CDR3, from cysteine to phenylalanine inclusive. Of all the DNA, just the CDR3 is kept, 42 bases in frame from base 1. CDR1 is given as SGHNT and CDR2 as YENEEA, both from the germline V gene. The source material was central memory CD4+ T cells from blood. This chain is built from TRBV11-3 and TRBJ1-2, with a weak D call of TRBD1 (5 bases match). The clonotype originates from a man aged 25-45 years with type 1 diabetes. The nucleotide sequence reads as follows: TGTGCCAGCAGCCGCGGGGGGGGTACCTATGGCTACACCTTC. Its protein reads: CASSRGGGTYGYTF.